Here is one T cell receptor beta chain with its context. Its specificity is not known. CDR1 is MNHEY, CDR2 SVGAGI, per germline. V shed 2 bases and J 11 bases; nucleotides not matched to a gene: 8. This CDR3 has 13 residues. Donors consisted of healthy bone marrow donors. PCR employed 60 Vbeta and 13 Jbeta primers. The repertoire was sequenced with immunoSEQ multiplex PCR; TCRdb's copy has only in-frame clones and lacks some. The profile covers some 200,000 clones, with 75% to 85% appearing a single time and roughly 0.8% taken by the ten largest. The source of the sample is a study of cytomegalovirus exposure and HLA in healthy donors. Study-wide results and caveats: More clonal expansion characterized HLA-associated TCR beta chains than equally common others in a later analysis. Fewer N-insertions (relative to the roughly 610-donor mean) were reportedly seen in an Asian-associated ancestry cluster in a later analysis.

The chain uses TRBV6-5 and TRBJ1-1; 7 positions agree with TRBD1. Sequencing used PBMCs. This clonotype originated in a woman aged 18-29 years in good health and CMV-seronegative. The CDR3 DNA reads TGTGCCAGCAGTTACGAGGGGGCTAACATTGCTTTCTTT. Translating it yields CASSYEGANIAFF.